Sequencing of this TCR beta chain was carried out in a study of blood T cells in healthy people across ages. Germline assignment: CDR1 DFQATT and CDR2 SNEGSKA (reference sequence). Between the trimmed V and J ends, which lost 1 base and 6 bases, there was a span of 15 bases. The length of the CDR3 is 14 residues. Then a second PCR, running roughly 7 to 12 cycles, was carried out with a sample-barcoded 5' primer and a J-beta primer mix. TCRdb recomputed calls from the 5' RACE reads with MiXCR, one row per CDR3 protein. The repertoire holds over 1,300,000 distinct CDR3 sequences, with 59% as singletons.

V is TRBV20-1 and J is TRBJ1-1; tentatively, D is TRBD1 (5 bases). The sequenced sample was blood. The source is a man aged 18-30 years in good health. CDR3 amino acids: CSARARQGGAEAFF. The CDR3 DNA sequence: TGCAGTGCTAGAGCTCGGCAGGGAGGAGCTGAAGCTTTCTTT.